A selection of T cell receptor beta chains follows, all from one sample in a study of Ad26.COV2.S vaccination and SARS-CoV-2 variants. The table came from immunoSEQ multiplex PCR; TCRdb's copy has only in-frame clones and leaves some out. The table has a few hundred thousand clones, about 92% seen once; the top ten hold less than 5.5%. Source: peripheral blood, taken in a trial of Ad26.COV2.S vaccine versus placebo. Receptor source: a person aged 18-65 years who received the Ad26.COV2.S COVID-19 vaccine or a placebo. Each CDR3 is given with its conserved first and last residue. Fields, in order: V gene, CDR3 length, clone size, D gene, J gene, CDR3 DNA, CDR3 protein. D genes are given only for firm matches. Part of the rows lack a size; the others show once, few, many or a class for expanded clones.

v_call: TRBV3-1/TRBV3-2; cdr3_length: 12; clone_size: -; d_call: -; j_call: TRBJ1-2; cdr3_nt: TGTGCCAGCAGCCAAGCGGGATCTGGCTACACCTTC; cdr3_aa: CASSQAGSGYTF
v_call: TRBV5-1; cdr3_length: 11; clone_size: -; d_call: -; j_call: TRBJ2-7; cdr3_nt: TGCGCCAGCGCTTCAGGATACGAGCAGTACTTC; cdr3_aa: CASASGYEQYF
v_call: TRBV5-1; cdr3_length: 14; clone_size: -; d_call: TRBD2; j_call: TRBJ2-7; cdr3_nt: TGCGCCAGCAGCTTAGCGGGACCCGCCTACGAGCAGTACTTC; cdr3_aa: CASSLAGPAYEQYF
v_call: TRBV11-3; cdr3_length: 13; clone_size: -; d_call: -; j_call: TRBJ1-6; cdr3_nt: TGTCTTGGCGATTGGGTTTATAATTCACCCCTCCACTTT; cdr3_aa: CLGDWVYNSPLHF
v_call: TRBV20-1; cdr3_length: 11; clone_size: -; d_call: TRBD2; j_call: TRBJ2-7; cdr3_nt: TGCACCGGGACTAGCGGCGTCGAGCAGTACTTC; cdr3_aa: CTGTSGVEQYF
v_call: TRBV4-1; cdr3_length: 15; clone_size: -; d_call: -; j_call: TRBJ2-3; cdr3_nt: TGCGCCAGCAGCCAAGTGACATCTAGCACAGATACGCAGTATTTT; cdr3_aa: CASSQVTSSTDTQYF
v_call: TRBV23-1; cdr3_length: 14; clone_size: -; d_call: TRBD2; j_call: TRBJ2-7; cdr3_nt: TGCGCCAGCAGTCAAGGGGCGGGAGCCCGCGAGCAGTACTTC; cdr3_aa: CASSQGAGAREQYF
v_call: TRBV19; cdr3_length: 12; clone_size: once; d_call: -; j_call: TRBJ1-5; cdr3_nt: TGTGCCAGTTCGGAGAGCAATCAGCCCCAGCATTTT; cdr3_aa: CASSESNQPQHF
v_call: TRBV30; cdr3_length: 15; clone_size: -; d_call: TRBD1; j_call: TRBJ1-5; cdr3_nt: TGTGCCTGGAGTAAGGGGGGGACAGGGGATCAGCCCCAGCATTTT; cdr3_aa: CAWSKGGTGDQPQHF
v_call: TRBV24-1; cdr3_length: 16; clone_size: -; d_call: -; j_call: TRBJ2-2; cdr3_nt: TGTGCCACCAGTGAGTCCGGGACCTCGAACACCGGGGAGCTGTTTTTT; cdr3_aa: CATSESGTSNTGELFF
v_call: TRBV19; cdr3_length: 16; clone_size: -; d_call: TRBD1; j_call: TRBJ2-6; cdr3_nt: TGTGCCAGTAGTAGGGGGACAGGGTTTGGGGCCAACGTCCTGACTTTC; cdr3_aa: CASSRGTGFGANVLTF
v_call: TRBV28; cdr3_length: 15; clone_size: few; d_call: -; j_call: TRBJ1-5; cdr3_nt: TGTGCCAGCAGTTTACGGTGGACATTATATCAGCCCCAGCATTTT; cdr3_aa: CASSLRWTLYQPQHF
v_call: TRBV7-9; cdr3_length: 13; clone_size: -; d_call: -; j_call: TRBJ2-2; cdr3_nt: TGTGCCAGCAGCTTAGTGTGGGCCGGGGAGCTGTTTTTT; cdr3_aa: CASSLVWAGELFF
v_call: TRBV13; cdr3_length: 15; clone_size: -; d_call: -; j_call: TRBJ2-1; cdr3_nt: TGTGCCAGCAGCTTAGAAGGGGATGGACACAATGAGCAGTTCTTC; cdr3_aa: CASSLEGDGHNEQFF
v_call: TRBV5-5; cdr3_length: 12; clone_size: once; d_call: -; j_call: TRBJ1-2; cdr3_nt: TGTGCCAGCAGCTTGGTAGGGAATGGCTACACCTTC; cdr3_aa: CASSLVGNGYTF
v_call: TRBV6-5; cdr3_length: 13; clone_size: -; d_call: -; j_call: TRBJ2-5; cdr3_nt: TGTGCCAGCAGCCGACAGGTCCAAGAGACCCAGTACTTC; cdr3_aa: CASSRQVQETQYF